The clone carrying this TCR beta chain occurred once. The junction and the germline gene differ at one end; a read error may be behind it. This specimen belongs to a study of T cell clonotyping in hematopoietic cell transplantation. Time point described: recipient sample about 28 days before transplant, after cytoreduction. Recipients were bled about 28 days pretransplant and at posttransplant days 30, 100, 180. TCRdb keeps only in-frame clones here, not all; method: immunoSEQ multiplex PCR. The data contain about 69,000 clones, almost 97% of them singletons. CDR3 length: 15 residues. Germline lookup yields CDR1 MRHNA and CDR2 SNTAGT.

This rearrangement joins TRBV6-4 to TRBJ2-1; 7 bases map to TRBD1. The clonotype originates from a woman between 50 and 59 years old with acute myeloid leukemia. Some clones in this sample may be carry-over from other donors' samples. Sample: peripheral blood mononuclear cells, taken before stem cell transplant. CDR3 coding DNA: TGTGCCAGCAGTGACGAGACAGGGTCCTCCAATGAGCAGTTCTTC. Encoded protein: CASSDETGSSNEQFF.